These 26 T cell receptor beta chains share one sample of origin, sequenced in a study of blood T cell repertoires in COVID-19. Only in-frame clones appear in the TCRdb table, and some are missing; sequencing was by immunoSEQ multiplex PCR. The profile shows approximately 300,000 clones, about nine tenths of them singletons. The specimen was PBMCs or T cells enriched from blood (not recorded which). All receptors derive from a woman aged 18-29 years who had recovered from COVID-19.

The J gene is TRBJ2-7, the V gene TRBV2; D may be TRBD1 (6 bases). Germline CDR1 is SNHLY and CDR2 is FYNNEI. V lost 5 bases to trimming and J lost 10 bases, with 18 bases between them. This CDR3 spans 13 amino acids. The DNA for the CDR3 is TGTGCCAGCAGTTCCGATCAGGGGCCTCAACAGTACTTC. Its translation: CASSSDQGPQQYF.

The gene calls are TRBV9 and TRBJ2-1; 13 bases match TRBD2. V trimming: 4 bases; J trimming: 8 bases; junction bases outside the gene matches: 9. Germline assignment: CDR1 SGDLS and CDR2 YYNGEE. This CDR3 contains 16 residues. CDR3 DNA sequence: TGTGCCAGCAGCCCCGGGACTAGCGGGACTGGCGATGAGCAGTTCTTC. Its protein product is CASSPGTSGTGDEQFF. Looking up the rest from reference TRBV9 and TRBJ2-1 gives the full variable domain: DSGVTQTPKHLITATGQRVTLRCSPRSGDLSVYWYQQSLDQGLQFLIQYYNGEERAKGNILERFSAQQFPDLHSELNLSSLELGDSALYFCASSPGTSGTGDEQFFGPGTRLTVL.

V usage is TRBV9 and J usage is TRBJ2-1; 9 positions agree with TRBD2. This CDR3 is 14 amino acids long. V dropped 0 bases and J dropped 8; count of bases not matched to a gene: 3. Germline V gene lookup returns CDR1 SGDLS and CDR2 YYNGEE. In DNA, the CDR3 is TGTGCCAGCAGCGTAGAGGGACTAGCCCATGAGCAGTTCTTC. It is translated as CASSVEGLAHEQFF.

The chain employs TRBV30 and TRBJ1-4; D call uncertain. CDR1 and CDR2 (germline): GTSNPN, SVGIG (reference sequence). The CDR3 is made up of 13 amino acids. V lost 0 bases and J 5 bases, leaving 7 bases between the germline ends. The CDR3 region has the DNA TGTGCCTGGAGTGTAAGCTCAAATGAAAAACTGTTTTTT. Protein sequence: CAWSVSSNEKLFF.

V gene TRBV19 combines with J gene TRBJ1-1; tentative D call: TRBD1 (6 bases). With 3 bases removed from V and 5 bases from J, the gap between germline ends came to 16 bases. This CDR3 has 15 amino acids. CDR1 and CDR2 from the germline V gene are LNHDA and SQIVND (reference sequence). CDR3 sequence: CASSIRPGRGTEAFF. The CDR3, as DNA: TGTGCCAGTAGTATCCGGCCTGGGAGGGGGACTGAAGCTTTCTTT. Supplemented by reference TRBV19 and TRBJ1-1, the full variable domain reads DGGITQSPKYLFRKEGQNVTLSCEQNLNHDAMYWYRQDPGQGLRLIYYSQIVNDFQKGDIAEGYSVSREKKESFPLTVTSAQKNPTAFYLCASSIRPGRGTEAFFGQGTRLTVV.

The V gene is TRBV28, the J gene TRBJ2-1, with 7 bases matching TRBD1. This CDR3 is 18 amino acids long. The germline V gene has CDR1 MDHEN and CDR2 SYDVKM. J was trimmed by 0 bases and V by 5 bases; bases with no gene match: 13. The CDR3 nucleotides are TGTGCCAGCAGTGTCCCTCCCCCGGACAGGAGCTCCTACAATGAGCAGTTCTTC. Translating gives CASSVPPPDRSSYNEQFF.

The chain combines TRBV5-4 with TRBJ1-2; TRBD1 is a possible D gene (6 bases). Germline lookup yields CDR1 SGHNT and CDR2 YYREEE (reference sequence). V gave up 4 bases and J gave up 2 bases, with 12 bases separating them. The CDR3 runs 14 residues. The CDR3: CASSPQTGNYGYTF. The CDR3 bases are TGTGCCAGCAGCCCACAAACAGGGAACTATGGCTACACCTTC.

This chain joins TRBV28 and TRBJ1-5; no definite D call. CDR3 size: 14 residues. Germline assignment: CDR1 MDHEN and CDR2 SYDVKM. Trimming took off 1 base at V and 6 bases at J, with 10 bases between the two ends. The CDR3 DNA reads TGTGCCAGCAGTTTATACTCGGTCGGTCAGCCCCAGCATTTT. Protein: CASSLYSVGQPQHF.

This clone was seen just once. The rearrangement uses TRBV27 and TRBJ1-1, with D tentatively TRBD1 (5 bases). CDR1 and CDR2 from the germline V gene are MNHEY and SMNVEV (reference sequence). Trimming removed 6 bases at V and 0 bases at J, with 14 bases between. The length of the CDR3 is 15 residues. CDR3: CASSAGGNMNTEAFF. Here the CDR3 DNA reads TGTGCCAGCAGCGCCGGGGGGAATATGAACACTGAAGCTTTCTTT.

This sequence joins TRBV30 and TRBJ2-1; 9 nucleotides line up with TRBD1. CDR3 length equals 14 residues. Germline CDR1 and CDR2: GTSNPN and SVGIG (reference sequence). J was trimmed by 1 base and V by 5 bases; bases with no gene match: 3. CDR3 amino acids: CAWDDRGSYNEQFF. The CDR3 bases are TGTGCCTGGGACGACAGGGGGTCCTACAATGAGCAGTTCTTC.

J is TRBJ1-1 and V is TRBV5-1; 8 nucleotides agree with TRBD1. V lost 1 base to trimming and J lost 0 bases; unmatched junction nucleotides: 11. The CDR3 has 18 amino acids. Germline values: CDR1 SGHRS, CDR2 YFSETQ. The CDR3 reads CASSLRPQGAGVNTEAFF. CDR3 coding DNA: TGCGCCAGCAGCTTGCGACCCCAGGGGGCCGGGGTGAACACTGAAGCTTTCTTT.

V gene TRBV30 combines with J gene TRBJ2-7; unclear D gene. CDR1 is GTSNPN and CDR2 is SVGIG in the germline V gene (reference sequence). Trimming left V 0 bases short and J 6 bases short, with 12 bases between. The CDR3 extends over 13 amino acids. The CDR3 reads CAWSVSGSGEQYF. The CDR3 DNA follows: TGTGCCTGGAGTGTATCAGGATCCGGCGAGCAGTACTTC.

The J gene is TRBJ1-1, the V gene TRBV28; 7 nucleotides line up with TRBD1. CDR3 length: 14 residues. Germline V gene data show CDR1 as MDHEN and CDR2 as SYDVKM. V trimming: 6 bases; J trimming: 5 bases; junction bases outside the gene matches: 9. CDR3 sequence reads: CASSLGRGETEAFF. The CDR3 nucleotides read TGTGCCAGCAGCCTGGGCAGGGGGGAGACTGAAGCTTTCTTT.

This chain joins TRBV19 and TRBJ1-2; D remains ambiguous. CDR3 length: 14 residues. Trimming removed 0 bases at V and 2 bases at J, with 7 bases between. Germline CDR1 LNHDA, CDR2 SQIVND (reference sequence). The CDR3 DNA follows: TGTGCCAGTAGTATAGAAGCGGGAAACTATGGCTACACCTTC. Protein product: CASSIEAGNYGYTF.

The genes are TRBV5-5 and TRBJ2-7; no definite D call. The CDR3 contains 12 residues. The V gene's germline CDR1 is SGHKS and CDR2 YYEKEE (reference sequence). V was pared by 2 bases and J by 4 bases, with 7 bases between. Written as DNA, the CDR3 is TGTGCCAGCAGCTTCGACTTGTACGAGCAGTACTTC. This translates into CASSFDLYEQYF.

V is TRBV28 and J is TRBJ1-2; tentatively, D is TRBD1 (6 bases). Per germline, CDR1 MDHEN and CDR2 SYDVKM. The V end was cut by 2 bases, the J end by 9 bases, with 13 bases between. The length of the CDR3 is 13 residues. This chain's CDR3 is CASSLPGAASYTF. In DNA, the CDR3 is TGTGCCAGCAGTTTACCAGGGGCCGCGAGCTACACCTTC.

A note on this clone: This CDR3 is also generated by other DNA sequences in the sample. CDR3 nucleotide sequence: TGCGCCAGCAGCTTGACAGACTCTGGAAACACCATATATTTT. Translation gives CASSLTDSGNTIYF. The chain uses TRBV5-1 and TRBJ1-3; D not certain. Germline values: CDR1 SGHRS, CDR2 YFSETQ. This CDR3 is 14 amino acids long. Between the trimmed V and J ends, which lost 1 base and 0 bases, there was a span of 5 bases.

The V and J genes are TRBV6-1 and TRBJ1-2; D may be TRBD1 (5 bases). V gave up 2 bases and J gave up 4 bases, with 8 bases separating them. There are 13 residues in the CDR3. CDR1 and CDR2 from the germline V gene are MNHNS and SASEGT. CDR3 sequence: CASSEPGIYGYTF. The CDR3 nucleotides read TGTGCCAGCAGTGAACCAGGGATCTATGGCTACACCTTC.

This clone was picked up one time. This sequence joins TRBV7-9 and TRBJ2-3; D is perhaps TRBD2 (5 bases). The CDR3 spans 11 residues. Germline V CDR1 and CDR2: SEHNR, FQNEAQ (reference sequence). Trimming took off 11 bases at V and 5 bases at J, with 11 bases between the two ends. CDR3 coding DNA: TGTGCCCGACAAGAGGGAGATACGCAGTATTTT. The encoded protein is CARQEGDTQYF.

The chain recombines TRBV28 with TRBJ2-7, with 7 bases matching TRBD1. The CDR3 is 13 amino acids. The V gene's germline CDR1 is MDHEN and CDR2 SYDVKM. V trimming: 5 bases; J trimming: 4 bases; junction bases outside the gene matches: 5. The CDR3: CASSPTGQYEQYF. The CDR3 region has the DNA TGTGCCAGCAGTCCGACAGGGCAGTACGAGCAGTACTTC.

This sequence joins TRBV28 and TRBJ2-7, with TRBD1 as a possible D gene (5 bases). With 5 bases removed from V and 0 bases from J, the gap between germline ends came to 14 bases. CDR3 length: 15 amino acids. Germline CDR1 and CDR2: MDHEN and SYDVKM. The CDR3 loop is CASSRSRQSSYEQYF. The CDR3 nucleotides read TGTGCCAGCAGTCGGTCCCGACAGAGCTCCTACGAGCAGTACTTC. The full variable domain, rest sourced from reference TRBV28 and TRBJ2-7, is DVKVTQSSRYLVKRTGEKVFLECVQDMDHENMFWYRQDPGLGLRLIYFSYDVKMKEKGDIPEGYSVSREKKERFSLILESASTNQTSMYLCASSRSRQSSYEQYFGPGTRLTVT.

The V gene is TRBV5-1, the J gene TRBJ2-5; D is unresolved. The length of the CDR3 is 13 residues. The V end was cut by 4 bases, the J end by 5 bases, with 12 bases between. Germline V CDR1 and CDR2: SGHRS, YFSETQ. CDR3 nucleotides: TGCGCCAGCAGCCAAGGCGGTATGGAGACCCAGTACTTC. It encodes CASSQGGMETQYF. The variable domain in full, completed from reference TRBV5-1 and TRBJ2-5, reads KAGVTQTPRYLIKTRGQQVTLSCSPISGHRSVSWYQQTPGQGLQFLFEYFSETQRNKGNFPGRFSGRQFSNSRSEMNVSTLELGDSALYLCASSQGGMETQYFGPGTRLLVL.

The chain joins TRBV4-1 to TRBJ1-1; the D gene is possibly TRBD1 (6 bases). Germline-derived CDR1 and CDR2 are MGHRA and YSYEKL. The V end was cut by 5 bases, the J end by 2 bases, with 12 bases between. The CDR3 runs 14 residues. The CDR3 loop is CASSKEQGNTEAFF. The CDR3, as DNA: TGCGCCAGCAGCAAGGAACAGGGTAACACTGAAGCTTTCTTT.

This clone was seen once. The CDR3 DNA sequence: TGTGCCAGCAGCCCCCGGGTCTTTTCGAATGAAAAACTGTTTTTT. As protein: CASSPRVFSNEKLFF. The rearrangement uses TRBV7-3 and TRBJ1-4; no firm D call. The CDR3 extends over 15 amino acids. CDR1 SGHTA and CDR2 FQGTGA come from the germline V gene. With 5 bases removed from V and 5 bases from J, the gap between germline ends came to 15 bases.

This clone was counted between two and nine times. The rearrangement links TRBV28 to TRBJ2-7, with 7 bases lining up with TRBD2. This CDR3 comprises 16 residues. V lost 6 bases and J lost 5; bases outside the gene matches: 16. Germline V CDR1 and CDR2: MDHEN, SYDVKM. The CDR3 nucleotides are TGTGCCAGCAGGGCTCAAGCGGGGTCCAACGTTGACGAGCAGTACTTC. Encoded protein: CASRAQAGSNVDEQYF.

The chain joins TRBV3-1 (or the pseudogene TRBV3-2) to TRBJ2-2; 9 bases fit TRBD1. Germline V gene data show CDR1 as LGHDT and CDR2 as YNNKEL (reference sequence). This CDR3 has 17 amino acids. V gave up 4 bases and J gave up 0 bases; unmatched junction bases: 6. The CDR3 DNA sequence: TGTGCCAGCAGCCGCCCACACAGGGGGCCGAACACCGGGGAGCTGTTTTTT. Protein product: CASSRPHRGPNTGELFF.